These T cell receptor beta chains were read from a single sample in a study of blood T cell repertoires in COVID-19. This table comes from immunoSEQ multiplex PCR, and its TCRdb copy is limited to in-frame clones, with some not included. The table has 280,000 or so clones, approximately 85% seen once. Sequencing was performed on peripheral blood. All receptors derive from a man between 18 and 35 years old with active or convalescent COVID-19. Both conserved end residues are part of each CDR3. Each record gives: clone size, D gene, J gene, V gene, CDR3 protein, CDR3 DNA. D genes are given only for firm matches. Some rows have no size entry. The others give once, few or many, or a class for an expanded clone.

clone size: NA; D gene: TRBD2; J gene: TRBJ2-1; V gene: TRBV4-1; CDR3 protein: CASSQRTSGGRDNEQFF; CDR3 DNA: TGCGCCAGCAGCCAAAGGACTAGCGGGGGCCGGGACAATGAGCAGTTCTTC
clone size: NA; D gene: NA; J gene: TRBJ1-1; V gene: TRBV13; CDR3 protein: CASSSVGGANTEAFF; CDR3 DNA: TGTGCCAGCAGCTCCGTAGGGGGGGCGAACACTGAAGCTTTCTTT
clone size: NA; D gene: NA; J gene: TRBJ1-2; V gene: TRBV5-1; CDR3 protein: CASSLTGRADYGYTF; CDR3 DNA: TGCGCCAGCAGCTTAACAGGGAGGGCGGACTATGGCTACACCTTC
clone size: NA; D gene: TRBD1; J gene: TRBJ1-1; V gene: TRBV7-9; CDR3 protein: CASSSGTVGTEAFF; CDR3 DNA: TGTGCCAGCAGCTCTGGGACAGTGGGTACTGAAGCTTTCTTT
clone size: few; D gene: TRBD1; J gene: TRBJ2-7; V gene: TRBV4-2; CDR3 protein: CASSQTLGQEGYEQYF; CDR3 DNA: TGTGCCAGCAGCCAGACTCTGGGACAGGAGGGCTACGAGCAGTACTTC
clone size: NA; D gene: TRBD1; J gene: TRBJ1-5; V gene: TRBV10-3; CDR3 protein: CALETGGNQPQHF; CDR3 DNA: TGTGCCCTGGAAACAGGGGGTAATCAGCCCCAGCATTTT
clone size: NA; D gene: NA; J gene: TRBJ2-2; V gene: TRBV4-3; CDR3 protein: CASSQRSGELFF; CDR3 DNA: TGCGCCAGCAGCCAACGTTCCGGGGAGCTGTTTTTT
clone size: NA; D gene: NA; J gene: TRBJ2-5; V gene: TRBV6-2/TRBV6-3; CDR3 protein: CASSYSSPNQETQYF; CDR3 DNA: TGTGCCAGCAGTTACTCTTCCCCTAACCAAGAGACCCAGTACTTC
clone size: once; D gene: NA; J gene: TRBJ2-1; V gene: TRBV20-1; CDR3 protein: CSARLGEQFF; CDR3 DNA: TGCAGTGCTAGACTAGGTGAGCAGTTCTTC
clone size: NA; D gene: TRBD1; J gene: TRBJ1-2; V gene: TRBV6-1; CDR3 protein: CASSERQGSNYGYTF; CDR3 DNA: TGTGCCAGCAGTGAACGACAGGGTTCTAACTATGGCTACACCTTC
clone size: NA; D gene: TRBD2; J gene: TRBJ2-5; V gene: TRBV2; CDR3 protein: CASNSPWRGAGGETQYF; CDR3 DNA: TGTGCCAGCAATTCCCCCTGGCGGGGGGCAGGAGGGGAGACCCAGTACTTC
clone size: NA; D gene: NA; J gene: TRBJ1-1; V gene: TRBV6-2/TRBV6-3; CDR3 protein: CASSYGPQTEAFF; CDR3 DNA: TGTGCCAGCAGTTACGGGCCACAGACTGAAGCTTTCTTT
clone size: NA; D gene: NA; J gene: TRBJ2-3; V gene: TRBV4-1; CDR3 protein: CASSAADGTDTQYF; CDR3 DNA: TGCGCCAGCAGCGCGGCAGACGGTACAGATACGCAGTATTTT
clone size: NA; D gene: NA; J gene: TRBJ1-5; V gene: TRBV28; CDR3 protein: CASSLGRQSNQPQHF; CDR3 DNA: TGTGCCAGCAGTTTAGGGCGCCAGAGCAATCAGCCCCAGCATTTT
clone size: NA; D gene: TRBD1; J gene: TRBJ2-5; V gene: TRBV7-3; CDR3 protein: CASSFTGALQETQYF; CDR3 DNA: TGTGCCAGCAGCTTTACAGGGGCACTCCAAGAGACCCAGTACTTC
clone size: once; D gene: TRBD1; J gene: TRBJ2-2; V gene: TRBV27; CDR3 protein: CASTPAGGGTGELFF; CDR3 DNA: TGTGCCAGCACTCCGGCAGGGGGTGGCACCGGGGAGCTGTTTTTT
clone size: NA; D gene: NA; J gene: TRBJ1-1; V gene: TRBV7-3; CDR3 protein: CASSSPGVRDTEAFF; CDR3 DNA: TGTGCCAGCAGCTCCCCAGGGGTTAGGGACACTGAAGCTTTCTTT
clone size: NA; D gene: NA; J gene: TRBJ2-7; V gene: TRBV7-2; CDR3 protein: CASRSPGPYEQYF; CDR3 DNA: TGTGCCAGCCGTAGTCCAGGCCCCTACGAGCAGTACTTC
clone size: NA; D gene: TRBD2; J gene: TRBJ2-7; V gene: TRBV6-5; CDR3 protein: CASRPTSESYEQYF; CDR3 DNA: TGTGCCAGCAGGCCGACTAGCGAGTCCTACGAGCAGTACTTC
clone size: NA; D gene: NA; J gene: TRBJ1-1; V gene: TRBV19; CDR3 protein: CASLFRPGENTEAFF; CDR3 DNA: TGTGCCAGCCTATTCCGACCAGGCGAGAACACTGAAGCTTTCTTT
clone size: few; D gene: TRBD1; J gene: TRBJ2-3; V gene: TRBV4-3; CDR3 protein: CASSQLTPGQEADTQYF; CDR3 DNA: TGCGCCAGCAGCCAACTAACGCCGGGACAGGAGGCAGATACGCAGTATTTT
clone size: NA; D gene: TRBD1; J gene: TRBJ2-7; V gene: TRBV5-1; CDR3 protein: CASSLGQGVEQYF; CDR3 DNA: TGCGCCAGCAGCTTGGGTCAGGGGGTCGAGCAGTACTTC
clone size: few; D gene: NA; J gene: TRBJ2-7; V gene: TRBV18; CDR3 protein: CASSLTGEAYEQYF; CDR3 DNA: TGTGCCAGCTCACTTACGGGGGAAGCCTACGAGCAGTACTTC
clone size: NA; D gene: NA; J gene: TRBJ2-3; V gene: TRBV4-1; CDR3 protein: CASSHPPDRATDTQYF; CDR3 DNA: TGCGCCAGCAGCCACCCCCCGGACAGAGCCACAGATACGCAGTATTTT
clone size: NA; D gene: NA; J gene: TRBJ1-6; V gene: TRBV19; CDR3 protein: CASSLGAGDSPLHF; CDR3 DNA: TGTGCCAGTAGTTTGGGGGCAGGGGATTCACCCCTCCACTTT
clone size: NA; D gene: TRBD1; J gene: TRBJ2-7; V gene: TRBV2; CDR3 protein: CASSVVGTGPYEQYF; CDR3 DNA: TGTGCCAGCAGTGTGGTCGGGACAGGGCCCTACGAGCAGTACTTC
clone size: NA; D gene: TRBD2; J gene: TRBJ2-1; V gene: TRBV11-2; CDR3 protein: CASSFGRGGYNEQFF; CDR3 DNA: TGTGCCAGCAGCTTTGGTCGGGGGGGCTACAATGAGCAGTTCTTC
clone size: NA; D gene: NA; J gene: TRBJ2-7; V gene: TRBV7-2; CDR3 protein: CASKKYGLHTYEQYF; CDR3 DNA: TGTGCCAGCAAGAAATACGGACTTCATACCTACGAGCAGTACTTC
clone size: NA; D gene: NA; J gene: TRBJ1-2; V gene: TRBV7-2; CDR3 protein: CAIRAGQLPGYTF; CDR3 DNA: TGTGCCATTAGAGCGGGGCAGCTTCCTGGCTACACCTTC
clone size: NA; D gene: NA; J gene: TRBJ1-1; V gene: TRBV6-2/TRBV6-3; CDR3 protein: CASSSGGQPSEAFF; CDR3 DNA: TGTGCCAGCAGTTCGGGGGGCCAACCTAGTGAAGCTTTCTTT
clone size: NA; D gene: TRBD2; J gene: TRBJ2-3; V gene: TRBV7-9; CDR3 protein: CASSFPSGGDTDTQYF; CDR3 DNA: TGTGCCAGCAGCTTCCCTAGCGGGGGAGACACAGATACGCAGTATTTT
clone size: NA; D gene: TRBD1; J gene: TRBJ2-2; V gene: TRBV6-5; CDR3 protein: CASRRPRGSGELFF; CDR3 DNA: TGTGCCAGCAGACGCCCCAGGGGGTCCGGGGAGCTGTTTTTT
clone size: NA; D gene: NA; J gene: TRBJ2-7; V gene: TRBV10-3; CDR3 protein: CAISLNGGVAYEQYF; CDR3 DNA: TGTGCCATCAGTCTCAACGGGGGAGTGGCCTACGAGCAGTACTTC
clone size: NA; D gene: NA; J gene: TRBJ2-2; V gene: TRBV6-4; CDR3 protein: CASSDLTDSGELFF; CDR3 DNA: TGTGCCAGCAGTGACTTGACAGATTCCGGGGAGCTGTTTTTT
clone size: NA; D gene: NA; J gene: TRBJ2-7; V gene: TRBV19; CDR3 protein: CASSTTPGREQYF; CDR3 DNA: TGTGCCAGTAGTACTACCCCGGGGAGAGAGCAGTACTTC
clone size: NA; D gene: TRBD1; J gene: TRBJ1-6; V gene: TRBV7-9; CDR3 protein: CASSHKDRDNSPLHF; CDR3 DNA: TGTGCCAGCAGCCATAAAGACAGGGATAATTCACCCCTCCACTTT
clone size: NA; D gene: TRBD1; J gene: TRBJ1-2; V gene: TRBV5-6; CDR3 protein: CASSFTGGSGGYTF; CDR3 DNA: TGTGCCAGCAGCTTTACAGGGGGTAGTGGTGGCTACACCTTC
clone size: NA; D gene: NA; J gene: TRBJ1-6; V gene: TRBV7-9; CDR3 protein: CASSYTGINSPLHF; CDR3 DNA: TGTGCCAGCAGCTATACAGGGATTAATTCACCCCTCCACTTT
clone size: NA; D gene: TRBD1; J gene: TRBJ1-1; V gene: TRBV5-6; CDR3 protein: CASSFPGGEAFF; CDR3 DNA: TGTGCCAGCAGCTTCCCAGGGGGTGAAGCTTTCTTT
clone size: NA; D gene: NA; J gene: TRBJ1-1; V gene: TRBV5-6; CDR3 protein: CASSLGQADTEAFF; CDR3 DNA: TGTGCCAGCAGCTTGGGACAGGCCGATACTGAAGCTTTCTTT
clone size: once; D gene: TRBD1; J gene: TRBJ2-7; V gene: TRBV5-4; CDR3 protein: CASSTRDRGSYEQYF; CDR3 DNA: TGTGCCAGCAGCACCCGGGACAGGGGCTCCTACGAGCAGTACTTC
clone size: once; D gene: TRBD1; J gene: TRBJ1-5; V gene: TRBV11-2; CDR3 protein: CASSLFQGAGQPQHF; CDR3 DNA: TGTGCCAGCAGCTTATTCCAGGGGGCGGGTCAGCCCCAGCATTTT
clone size: NA; D gene: TRBD1; J gene: TRBJ1-1; V gene: TRBV5-1; CDR3 protein: CASSPGQGWNTEAFF; CDR3 DNA: TGCGCCAGCAGTCCGGGACAGGGGTGGAACACTGAAGCTTTCTTT
clone size: NA; D gene: NA; J gene: TRBJ1-1; V gene: TRBV27; CDR3 protein: CASSFNRENTEAFF; CDR3 DNA: TGTGCCAGCAGTTTCAACAGGGAGAACACTGAAGCTTTCTTT
clone size: NA; D gene: NA; J gene: TRBJ2-7; V gene: TRBV2; CDR3 protein: CASSVESDPSYEQYF; CDR3 DNA: TGTGCCAGCAGTGTGGAGTCAGACCCTTCCTACGAGCAGTACTTC
clone size: NA; D gene: TRBD1; J gene: TRBJ2-5; V gene: TRBV29-1; CDR3 protein: CSVYRQGLQTQYF; CDR3 DNA: TGCAGCGTCTACAGACAGGGGTTACAGACCCAGTACTTC
clone size: NA; D gene: TRBD2; J gene: TRBJ2-3; V gene: TRBV7-8; CDR3 protein: CASSLARGGVDTQYF; CDR3 DNA: TGTGCCAGCAGCTTAGCGCGGGGGGGCGTAGATACGCAGTATTTT
clone size: NA; D gene: TRBD1; J gene: TRBJ1-6; V gene: TRBV5-1; CDR3 protein: CASSFGDRGGNSPLHF; CDR3 DNA: TGCGCCAGCAGCTTCGGAGACAGGGGAGGCAATTCACCCCTCCACTTT
clone size: NA; D gene: NA; J gene: TRBJ2-3; V gene: TRBV9; CDR3 protein: CASSRPQGDTQYF; CDR3 DNA: TGTGCCAGCAGCCGACCACAGGGAGATACGCAGTATTTT
clone size: NA; D gene: NA; J gene: TRBJ1-5; V gene: TRBV5-8; CDR3 protein: CASSLSGTVQPQHF; CDR3 DNA: TGTGCCAGCAGCTTGTCAGGTACGGTTCAGCCCCAGCATTTT
clone size: NA; D gene: TRBD1; J gene: TRBJ1-4; V gene: TRBV19; CDR3 protein: CASRPSDRGSGKLFF; CDR3 DNA: TGTGCCAGTAGACCATCGGACAGGGGCTCGGGAAAACTGTTTTTT
clone size: NA; D gene: NA; J gene: TRBJ2-1; V gene: TRBV27; CDR3 protein: CASSPLGNEQFF; CDR3 DNA: TGTGCCAGCAGTCCCCTCGGCAATGAGCAGTTCTTC
clone size: NA; D gene: TRBD2; J gene: TRBJ2-5; V gene: TRBV13; CDR3 protein: CASSLTSGGPETQYF; CDR3 DNA: TGTGCCAGCAGCTTGACTAGCGGGGGGCCGGAGACCCAGTACTTC
clone size: once; D gene: TRBD1; J gene: TRBJ1-1; V gene: TRBV10-1; CDR3 protein: CASLDRAIGMNTEAFF; CDR3 DNA: TGCGCCAGCCTAGACAGGGCCATAGGCATGAACACTGAAGCTTTCTTT
clone size: NA; D gene: NA; J gene: TRBJ1-1; V gene: TRBV5-4; CDR3 protein: CASSFRGGDTEAFF; CDR3 DNA: TGTGCCAGCAGCTTCCGGGGGGGGGACACTGAAGCTTTCTTT